This entry is about one T cell receptor beta chain. As yet, its antigen is unknown. This entry is derived from a study of vaccination and CD4 T cells after COVID-19. Study overall: Convalescent study patients returned SARS-CoV-2 positive nasal swab PCR results, with nine mild cases and one severe. Participants were administered two doses of either the BNT162b2 or the mRNA-1273 vaccine.

Per the germline V gene, CDR1 is SEHNR and CDR2 is FQNEAQ (reference sequence). The CDR3 spans 15 residues. The V end lost 5 bases, the J end lost 7 bases, and 17 bases lay between the germline ends. The treatment is: roughly ten-day PBMC culture with coronavirus spike peptide pools or control peptides (ViraFEST assay). When roughly ten days of culture had elapsed, CD4+ T cells were isolated by negative selection. Sequenced with the Oncomine TCR Beta short-read assay was DNA taken from cultured CD4+ T cells. Each CDR3 protein gets one entry after TCRdb re-called the PCR reads with MiXCR. The sample shows 15,000 to 20,000 distinct CDR3 sequences, approximately 49% of them seen only once.

The sequenced sample was CD4+ T cells from blood, cultured in vitro. The sequence was collected from a human donor who had recovered from COVID-19. This rearrangement joins TRBV7-9 to TRBJ1-4; no definite D call. The CDR3 DNA is TGTGCCAGCAGCCCACGGGGAGTCGGTGGTGAAAAACTGTTTTTT. It specifies CASSPRGVGGEKLFF.